A single sample gave rise to the 3 T cell receptor beta chains below, sequenced in a study of technical replicates of blood from a few donors. This table comes from immunoSEQ multiplex PCR, and its TCRdb copy is limited to in-frame clones, with some not included. This table has 74,000 or so clones, around 90% appearing once. Specimen: T cells isolated from PBMCs. These TCRs come from a human donor in good health.

This chain uses TRBV6-4 with TRBJ1-2; 8 bases are a match to TRBD1. This CDR3 is built from 13 residues. After removal of 7 bases from V and 4 bases from J, the junction contained 5 bases not matched to a gene. The germline V gene encodes CDR1 MRHNA and CDR2 SNTAGT. The CDR3 protein is CASNQGASYGYTF. Here the CDR3 DNA reads TGTGCCAGCAATCAGGGGGCGAGCTATGGCTACACCTTC.

The chain has TRBV6-6 and TRBJ2-1, with D possibly TRBD1 on 6 matching bases. CDR1 and CDR2 from the germline V gene are MNHNY and SVGAGI (reference sequence). The CDR3 sequence is 12 residues long. The V gene lost 7 bases and the J gene lost 10 bases, with 14 bases spanning the gap. CDR3 sequence reads: CASMNRDREQFF. CDR3 bases: TGTGCCAGCATGAACAGGGACCGAGAGCAGTTCTTC.

The J gene is TRBJ2-3, the V gene TRBV9; no clear D. The V and J ends lost 3 bases and 6 bases respectively, with 8 bases between them. CDR1 and CDR2 (germline): SGDLS, YYNGEE. The CDR3 covers 12 residues. The CDR3: CASSASRDTQYF. The CDR3 coding sequence is TGTGCCAGCAGCGCTTCTAGGGATACGCAGTATTTT.